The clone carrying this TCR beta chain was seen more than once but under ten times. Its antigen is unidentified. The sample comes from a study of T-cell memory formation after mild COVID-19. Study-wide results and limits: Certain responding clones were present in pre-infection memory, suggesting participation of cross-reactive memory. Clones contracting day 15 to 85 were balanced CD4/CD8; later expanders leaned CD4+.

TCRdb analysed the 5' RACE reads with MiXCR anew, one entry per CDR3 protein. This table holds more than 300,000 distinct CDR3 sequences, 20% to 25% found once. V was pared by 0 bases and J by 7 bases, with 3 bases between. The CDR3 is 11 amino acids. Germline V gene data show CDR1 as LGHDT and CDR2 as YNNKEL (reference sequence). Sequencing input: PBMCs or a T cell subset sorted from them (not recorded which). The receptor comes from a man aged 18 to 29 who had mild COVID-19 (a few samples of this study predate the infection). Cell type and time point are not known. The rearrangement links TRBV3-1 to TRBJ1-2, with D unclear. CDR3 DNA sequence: TGTGCCAGCAGCCAAGACACTGGCTACACCTTC. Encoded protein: CASSQDTGYTF. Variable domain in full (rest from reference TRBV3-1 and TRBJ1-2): DTAVSQTPKYLVTQMGNDKSIKCEQNLGHDTMYWYKQDSKKFLKIMFSYNNKELIINETVPNRFSPKSPDKAHLNLHINSLELGDSAVYFCASSQDTGYTFGSGTRLTVV.